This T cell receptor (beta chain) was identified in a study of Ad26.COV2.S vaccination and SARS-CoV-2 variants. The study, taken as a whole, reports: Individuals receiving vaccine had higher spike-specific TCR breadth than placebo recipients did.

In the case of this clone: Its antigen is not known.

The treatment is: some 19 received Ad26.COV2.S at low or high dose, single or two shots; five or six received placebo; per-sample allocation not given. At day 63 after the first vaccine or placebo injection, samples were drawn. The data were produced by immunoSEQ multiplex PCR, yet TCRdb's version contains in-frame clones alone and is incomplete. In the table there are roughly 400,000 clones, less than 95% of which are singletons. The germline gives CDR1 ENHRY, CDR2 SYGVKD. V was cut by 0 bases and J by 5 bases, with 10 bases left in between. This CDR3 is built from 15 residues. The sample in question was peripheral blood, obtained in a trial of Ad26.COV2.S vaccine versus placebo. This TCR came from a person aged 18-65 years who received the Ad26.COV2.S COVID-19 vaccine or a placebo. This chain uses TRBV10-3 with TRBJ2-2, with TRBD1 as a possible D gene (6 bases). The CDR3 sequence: CAISESRQGTGELFF. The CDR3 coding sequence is TGTGCCATCAGTGAGTCAAGGCAGGGGACCGGGGAGCTGTTTTTT.